The T cell receptor (beta chain) under discussion was sequenced for a study of cytomegalovirus exposure and HLA in healthy donors. The count of this clone is one. Primers for the PCR totalled 60 Vbeta and 13 Jbeta. Measured with immunoSEQ multiplex PCR; TCRdb has only the in-frame clones, and not every one. The repertoire holds 150,000 to 200,000 clones, roughly four fifths seen once, with roughly 1.9% in the top ten. This TCR came from a woman aged 25 to 39 in good health and CMV-seropositive. Material for sequencing was PBMCs.

The CDR3 DNA is TGTGCCAGCAGCTTGCGGGAAAGCTCCTACAATGAGCAGTTCTTC. It encodes CASSLRESSYNEQFF. The chain employs TRBV5-6 and TRBJ2-1; TRBD2 is a possible D gene (5 bases). Per germline, CDR1 SGHDT and CDR2 YYEEEE. Trimming pared 1 base from V and 0 bases from J, leaving 8 bases between. The length of the CDR3 is 15 residues.